This T cell receptor beta chain emerged from a study of T-cell reconstitution after alpha-beta-depleted transplantation in children (dated by TCRdb to 2016 to 2017). Background on the whole study: T-cell immune reconstitution after TCRalphabeta/CD19-depleted allogeneic hematopoietic cell transplantation in children was quantitatively tracked in the study by means of TCR repertoire profiling. The paper's findings and limits, for the study overall: Apparently early alphabetaT-cell count recovery about two months after transplant reportedly relied on only several hundred rapidly expanded clones derived from non-depleted graft cells. The frequencies of hyperexpanded clones fell over the following months, and after one year, T-cell counts and TCRbeta diversity were mostly attributed to newly produced T cells. The high TCRbeta diversity at day 60 in some patients was ascribed to recipient T cells and intrathymic progenitors that had survived conditioning.

After removal of 4 bases from V and 9 bases from J, the junction retains 23 bases not matched to a gene. The germline V gene yields SGHRS for CDR1 and YFSETQ for CDR2. The CDR3 runs 18 amino acids, cysteine and phenylalanine included. Only the CDR3 DNA stays, 54 bases, in frame from base 1. Receptor libraries were prepared by PCR. TCRdb records Illumina HiSeq 2500 as the sequencer. TCR library preparation used molecular barcoding, with unique molecular identifiers applied to normalize quantification of the TCRbeta repertoire. TCRdb reanalyzed the raw reads on its own, using fastp at Q25 for trimming and MiXCR for clone calling, and kept in-frame beta chains. Rows matching on CDR3 protein sequence are summarized as one entry with the most common DNA and genes. The table for this sample lists around 670,000 distinct CDR3 sequences; around 13% of them were counted only once. The top ten hold around 0.79% of the sample.

This clonotype was observed a few times. There is no known antigen for this receptor. No base-level quality is on record; no much larger clone is a single base apart. The sample's treatment or condition label is to be understood as: allogeneic hematopoietic cell transplantation with graft depleted of TCRalphabeta T cells and CD19 B cells. TCRalphabeta/CD19-depleted allogeneic hematopoietic cell grafts were given to the transplant recipients, all of whom were children. Sequenced material: PBMCs, taken before TCRalphabeta/CD19-depleted stem cell transplant. The V and J segments used are TRBV5-1 and TRBJ2-3; 7 central nucleotides agree with TRBD2. The clonotype was recovered from a girl aged 2-10 years with congenital amegakaryocytic thrombocytopenia, due to receive a stem cell transplant. The sequence in DNA is TGCGCCAGCAGCGGGCGGGAGACCCGTTTGACGCCGCGGTGGACGCAGTATTTT. This yields the protein CASSGRETRLTPRWTQYF.